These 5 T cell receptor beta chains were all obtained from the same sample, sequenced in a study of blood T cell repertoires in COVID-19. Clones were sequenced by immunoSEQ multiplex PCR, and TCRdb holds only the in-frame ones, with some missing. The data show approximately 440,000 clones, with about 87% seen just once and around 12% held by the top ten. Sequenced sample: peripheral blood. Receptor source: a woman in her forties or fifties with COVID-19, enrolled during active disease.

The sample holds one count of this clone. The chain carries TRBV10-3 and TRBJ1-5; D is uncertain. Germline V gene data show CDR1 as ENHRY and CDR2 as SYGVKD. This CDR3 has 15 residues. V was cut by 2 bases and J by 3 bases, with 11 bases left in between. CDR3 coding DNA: TGTGCCATCAGTGAGCGCGAGGACTTCAATCAGCCCCAGCATTTT. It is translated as CAISEREDFNQPQHF.

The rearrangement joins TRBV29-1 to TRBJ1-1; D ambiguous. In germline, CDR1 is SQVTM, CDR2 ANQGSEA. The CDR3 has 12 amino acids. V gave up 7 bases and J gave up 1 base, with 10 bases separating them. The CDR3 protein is CSAHGGNTEAFF. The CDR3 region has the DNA TGCAGCGCCCATGGAGGGAACACTGAAGCTTTCTTT. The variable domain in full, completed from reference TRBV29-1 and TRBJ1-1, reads SAVISQKPSRDICQRGTSLTIQCQVDSQVTMMFWYRQQPGQSLTLIATANQGSEATYESGFVIDKFPISRPNLTFSTLTVSNMSPEDSSIYLCSAHGGNTEAFFGQGTRLTVV.

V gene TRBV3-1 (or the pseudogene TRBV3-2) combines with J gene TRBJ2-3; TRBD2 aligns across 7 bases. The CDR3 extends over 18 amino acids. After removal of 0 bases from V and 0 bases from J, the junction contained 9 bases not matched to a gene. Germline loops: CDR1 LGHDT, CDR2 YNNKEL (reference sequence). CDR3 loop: CASSQDPQAGTSTDTQYF. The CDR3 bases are TGTGCCAGCAGCCAAGATCCCCAAGCGGGGACCAGCACAGATACGCAGTATTTT.

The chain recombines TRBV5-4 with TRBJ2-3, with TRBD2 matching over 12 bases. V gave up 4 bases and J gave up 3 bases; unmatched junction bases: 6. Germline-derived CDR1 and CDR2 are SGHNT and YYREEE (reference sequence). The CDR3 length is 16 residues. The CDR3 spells CASSGRTSGETDTQYF. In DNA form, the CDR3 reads TGTGCCAGCAGCGGCCGGACTAGCGGGGAGACAGATACGCAGTATTTT.

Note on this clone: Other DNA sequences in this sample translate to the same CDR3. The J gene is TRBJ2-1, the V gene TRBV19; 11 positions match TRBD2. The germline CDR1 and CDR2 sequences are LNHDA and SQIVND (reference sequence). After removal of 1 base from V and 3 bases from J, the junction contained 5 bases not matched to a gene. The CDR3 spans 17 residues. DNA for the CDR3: TGTGCCAGTAGTATAGGGGCTAGCGGGGGGTACTACAATGAGCAGTTCTTC. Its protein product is CASSIGASGGYYNEQFF.